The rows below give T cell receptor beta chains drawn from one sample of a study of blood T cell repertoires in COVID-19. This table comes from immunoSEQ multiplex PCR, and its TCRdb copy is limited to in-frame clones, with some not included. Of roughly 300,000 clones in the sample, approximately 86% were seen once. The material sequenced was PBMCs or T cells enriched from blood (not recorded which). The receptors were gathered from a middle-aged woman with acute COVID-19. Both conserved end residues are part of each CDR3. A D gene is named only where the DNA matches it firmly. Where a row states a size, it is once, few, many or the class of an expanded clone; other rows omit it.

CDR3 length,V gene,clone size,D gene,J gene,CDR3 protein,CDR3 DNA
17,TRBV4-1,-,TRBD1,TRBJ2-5,CASSQDGGDRGGETQYF,TGCGCCAGCAGCCAAGACGGAGGGGACAGGGGGGGAGAGACCCAGTACTTC
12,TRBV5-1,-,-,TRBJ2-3,CASYRDTDTQYF,TGCGCCAGCTACCGGGACACAGATACGCAGTATTTT
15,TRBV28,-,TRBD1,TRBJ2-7,CASSPLRQGWGEQYF,TGTGCCAGCAGTCCCCTTCGACAGGGATGGGGCGAGCAGTACTTC
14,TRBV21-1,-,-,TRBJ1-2,CASSNGGEVDGYTF,TGTGCCAGCAGCAACGGGGGGGAAGTGGATGGCTACACCTTC
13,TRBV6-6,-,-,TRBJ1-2,CASSYTQGPGYTF,TGTGCCAGCAGTTACACACAGGGTCCTGGCTACACCTTC
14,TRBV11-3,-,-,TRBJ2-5,CASSRGTDQETQYF,TGTGCCAGCAGCCGCGGGACGGACCAAGAGACCCAGTACTTC
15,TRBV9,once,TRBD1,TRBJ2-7,CASSVGQGTGYEQYF,TGTGCCAGCAGCGTAGGACAGGGTACAGGCTACGAGCAGTACTTC
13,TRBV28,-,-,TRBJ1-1,CASSLGLNTEAFF,TGTGCCAGCAGTTTGGGGCTGAACACTGAAGCTTTCTTT
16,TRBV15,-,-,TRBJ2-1,CATSPTRGGTYNEQFF,TGTGCCACCAGCCCGACTAGGGGAGGCACCTACAATGAGCAGTTCTTC
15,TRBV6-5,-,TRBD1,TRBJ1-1,CASRMDRARGTEAFF,TGTGCCAGCAGGATGGACAGGGCGCGCGGCACTGAAGCTTTCTTT
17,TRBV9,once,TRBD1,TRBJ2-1,CASSGAWGQGGVDEQFF,TGTGCCAGCAGCGGCGCATGGGGACAGGGTGGGGTCGATGAGCAGTTCTTC
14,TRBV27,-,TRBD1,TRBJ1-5,CASRPTGARQPQHF,TGTGCCAGCAGGCCGACAGGGGCTCGGCAGCCCCAGCATTTT
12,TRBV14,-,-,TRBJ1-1,CASSQGRVEAFF,TGTGCCAGCAGCCAAGGCAGGGTTGAAGCTTTCTTT
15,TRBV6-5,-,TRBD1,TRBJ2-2,CASRTQGANTGELFF,TGTGCCAGCAGAACTCAGGGGGCGAACACCGGGGAGCTGTTTTTT
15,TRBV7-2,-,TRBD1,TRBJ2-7,CASSLVGQGDYEQYF,TGTGCCAGCAGCTTAGTGGGACAGGGTGACTACGAGCAGTACTTC
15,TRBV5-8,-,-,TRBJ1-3,CASSLMGGSGNTIYF,TGTGCCAGCAGCTTGATGGGAGGATCTGGAAACACCATATATTTT
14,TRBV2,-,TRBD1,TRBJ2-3,CASRTGVSSDTQYF,TGTGCCAGCAGAACAGGGGTATCATCAGATACGCAGTATTTT
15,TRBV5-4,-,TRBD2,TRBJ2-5,CASSTLAGGQATQYF,TGTGCCAGCAGCACCTTAGCGGGGGGGCAGGCGACCCAGTACTTC
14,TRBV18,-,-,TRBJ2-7,CASSPPAGAYEQYF,TGTGCCAGCTCACCACCGGCCGGAGCTTACGAGCAGTACTTC
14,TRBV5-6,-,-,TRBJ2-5,CASSFLGESGTQYF,TGTGCCAGCAGCTTTCTTGGGGAGTCAGGGACCCAGTACTTC
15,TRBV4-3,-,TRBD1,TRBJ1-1,CASSQDLGGNTEAFF,TGCGCCAGCAGCCAAGATCTAGGGGGCAATACTGAAGCTTTCTTT
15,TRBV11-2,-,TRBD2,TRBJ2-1,CASSSGTSGRRGQFF,TGTGCCAGCAGCTCCGGGACTAGCGGGAGGAGAGGGCAGTTCTTC
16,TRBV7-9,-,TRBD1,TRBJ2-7,CASSQTSGQATYEQYF,TGTGCCAGCAGCCAGACTTCGGGACAGGCCACCTACGAGCAGTACTTC
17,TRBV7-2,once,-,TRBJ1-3,CASSLVTGSFSGNTIYF,TGTGCCAGCAGCTTAGTCACAGGTTCATTCTCTGGAAACACCATATATTTT
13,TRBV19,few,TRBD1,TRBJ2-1,CASSTNRGNEQFF,TGTGCCAGTAGTACCAACAGGGGCAATGAGCAGTTCTTC
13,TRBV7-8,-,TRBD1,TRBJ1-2,CASSLDGQGANTF,TGTGCCAGCAGCTTAGATGGGCAGGGGGCGAACACCTTC
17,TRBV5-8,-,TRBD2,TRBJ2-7,CASSPNFLAGDIYEQYF,TGTGCCAGCAGCCCAAATTTCCTAGCGGGAGACATCTACGAGCAGTACTTC
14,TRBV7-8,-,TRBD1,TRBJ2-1,CASSARDRANEQFF,TGTGCCAGCAGCGCGCGGGACAGGGCGAATGAGCAGTTCTTC
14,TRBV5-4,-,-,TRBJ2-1,CASSDTTSYNEQFF,TGTGCCAGCAGCGATACGACTTCCTACAATGAGCAGTTCTTC
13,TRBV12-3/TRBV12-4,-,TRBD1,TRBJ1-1,CASNPPGGTEAFF,TGTGCCAGCAATCCCCCAGGGGGCACTGAAGCTTTCTTT
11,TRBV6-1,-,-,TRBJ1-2,CASSEAGSYTF,TGTGCCAGCAGTGAGGCGGGCAGCTACACCTTC
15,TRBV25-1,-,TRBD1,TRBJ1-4,CASSEWGTGVGKLFF,TGTGCCAGCAGTGAATGGGGGACAGGGGTTGGAAAACTGTTTTTT
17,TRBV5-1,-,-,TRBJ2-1,CASSPVVAASSHNEQFF,TGCGCCAGCAGCCCCGTAGTCGCGGCTAGCTCCCACAATGAGCAGTTCTTC
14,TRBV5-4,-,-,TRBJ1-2,CASSTQGYNYGYTF,TGTGCCAGCAGCACACAGGGATACAACTATGGCTACACCTTC
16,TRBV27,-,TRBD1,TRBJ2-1,CASSLQGAVLYNEQFF,TGTGCCAGCAGTTTACAGGGGGCGGTTTTATACAATGAGCAGTTCTTC
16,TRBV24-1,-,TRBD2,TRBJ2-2,CATSDGGGVNTGELFF,TGTGCCACCAGTGATGGGGGAGGGGTGAACACCGGGGAGCTGTTTTTT
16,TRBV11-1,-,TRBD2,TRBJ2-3,CASSHRLAGWADTQYF,TGTGCCAGCAGTCACCGACTAGCGGGGTGGGCAGATACGCAGTATTTT
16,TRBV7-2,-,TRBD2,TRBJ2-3,CASSSRLSGSTDTQYF,TGTGCCAGCAGCTCCCGACTTAGCGGGAGCACAGATACGCAGTATTTT
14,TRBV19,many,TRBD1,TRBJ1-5,CASSIRTGPQPQHF,TGTGCCAGTAGTATTAGGACAGGACCTCAGCCCCAGCATTTT
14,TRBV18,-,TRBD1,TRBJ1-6,CASSPRDRDSPLHF,TGTGCCAGCTCACCCCGGGACAGGGATTCACCCCTCCACTTT
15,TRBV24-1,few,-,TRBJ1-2,CATSAGPGENYGYTF,TGTGCCACCAGTGCCGGACCAGGGGAAAACTATGGCTACACCTTC
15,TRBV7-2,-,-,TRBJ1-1,CASSLGGDRLTEAFF,TGTGCCAGCAGCTTAGGGGGTGACAGGCTCACTGAAGCTTTCTTT
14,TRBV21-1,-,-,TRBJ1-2,CASSKDKGDRGDTF,TGTGCCAGCAGCAAAGACAAGGGTGACAGGGGGGACACCTTC
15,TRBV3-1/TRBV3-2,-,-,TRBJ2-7,CASSQGAGSSYEQYF,TGTGCCAGCAGCCAAGGGGCGGGGAGCTCCTACGAGCAGTACTTC
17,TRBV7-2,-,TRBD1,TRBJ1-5,CASSSGGDRELNQPQHF,TGTGCCAGCAGCTCCGGGGGGGACAGAGAGCTGAATCAGCCCCAGCATTTT
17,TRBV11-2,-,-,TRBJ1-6,CASSPIRGSSYNSPLHF,TGTGCCAGCAGCCCGATAAGGGGGAGCTCCTATAATTCACCCCTCCACTTT
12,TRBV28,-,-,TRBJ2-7,CASSSTSYEQYF,TGTGCCAGCAGTTCTACGTCCTACGAGCAGTACTTC
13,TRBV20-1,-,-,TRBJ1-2,CSASGSTNYGYTF,TGCAGTGCTAGTGGTTCAACTAACTATGGCTACACCTTC
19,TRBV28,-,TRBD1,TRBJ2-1,CASTTLRTGFLSSYNEQFF,TGTGCCAGCACTACCCTCAGGACAGGGTTTTTGAGCTCCTACAATGAGCAGTTCTTC